Listed here are 25 T cell receptor beta chains from one sample, sequenced in a study of graft-versus-host responses after intestinal transplantation. Only in-frame clones appear in the TCRdb table, and some are missing; sequencing was by immunoSEQ multiplex PCR. The sample contains about 14,000 clones, 33% of which appear only once. The authors plated approximately 200,000 CFSE-labeled responder cells with approximately 200,000 irradiated, violet-dye-labeled stimulator cells. The specimen was alloreactive CD8+ T cells from a mixed lymphocyte reaction culture, collected before intestinal transplant. The subset denotes: CFSE-low proliferating T cells sorted from roughly six-day pre-transplant mixed lymphocyte reaction (GvH or HvG direction). These receptor sequences come from a human patient who received an intestinal transplant.

V is TRBV27 and J is TRBJ1-1, with D unclear. Germline-derived CDR1 and CDR2 are MNHEY and SMNVEV (reference sequence). This CDR3 is built from 13 residues. V shed 3 bases and J shed 5 bases, with 10 bases lying between them. CDR3: CASSFGSGTEAFF. CDR3 nucleotides: TGTGCCAGCAGTTTTGGGTCGGGGACTGAAGCTTTCTTT.

The chain couples TRBV27 to TRBJ1-5; no firm D call. The CDR3 has 14 amino acids. Germline V CDR1 and CDR2: MNHEY, SMNVEV (reference sequence). V gave up 2 bases and J gave up 4 bases, with 9 bases separating them. CDR3 protein: CASSLGGINQPQHF. CDR3 in DNA: TGTGCCAGCAGTTTAGGAGGGATTAATCAGCCCCAGCATTTT.

This clone was seen a few times. This chain links TRBV7-9 with TRBJ2-7, with D possibly TRBD1 on 5 matching bases. This CDR3 comprises 13 residues. Between the trimmed V and J ends, which lost 5 bases and 1 base, there was a span of 9 bases. Germline CDR1 SEHNR, CDR2 FQNEAQ (reference sequence). This CDR3 is CASSPTGSYEQYF. Here the CDR3 DNA reads TGTGCCAGCAGCCCTACAGGATCCTACGAGCAGTACTTC.

This sequence joins TRBV4-3 and TRBJ2-2; D may be TRBD1 (5 bases). The CDR3 runs to 15 residues. Germline CDR1 reads LGHNA; CDR2 reads YSLEER. V lost 0 bases and J lost 7, with 12 bases in between. CDR3 sequence (DNA): TGCGCCAGCAGCCAAGATCCCGCAGGGTACGGGGAGCTGTTTTTT. This translates into CASSQDPAGYGELFF.

The chain recombines TRBV11-2 with TRBJ2-7; 8 nucleotides line up with TRBD2. This CDR3 has 14 amino acids. With 0 bases clipped from V and 4 bases from J, the junction kept 2 bases outside the gene matches. Germline loops: CDR1 SGHAT, CDR2 FQNNGV. The CDR3 DNA follows: TGTGCCAGCAGCTTAGAATCGGGGGGGTACGAGCAGTACTTC. This codes for CASSLESGGYEQYF.

This clone is categorized as medium-sized (0.01 to 0.1%). The chain recombines TRBV10-3 with TRBJ2-7, with D possibly matching TRBD2 (6 bases). CDR1 ENHRY and CDR2 SYGVKD come from the germline V gene. V lost 6 bases to trimming and J lost 2 bases, with 11 bases between them. The CDR3 spans 13 residues. As DNA, the CDR3 is TGTGCCATCAGCCAGGGACTCGCCTACGAGCAGTACTTC. Protein: CAISQGLAYEQYF.

A few counts support this clone. J is TRBJ2-3 and V is TRBV14; TRBD1 aligns across 10 bases. V was pared by 4 bases and J by 2 bases, with 3 bases of the junction left unmatched. The CDR3 runs to 15 residues. The germline V gene encodes CDR1 SGHDN and CDR2 FVKESK. The CDR3: CASSPRQGATDTQYF. The DNA for the CDR3 is TGTGCCAGCAGCCCTCGACAGGGGGCCACAGATACGCAGTATTTT.

Only a few counts were recorded for this clone. The V and J genes are TRBV7-6 and TRBJ2-7; the D gene is possibly TRBD2 (5 bases). Trimming stripped 5 bases from V and 3 bases from J, with 14 bases between. Germline V gene data show CDR1 as SGHVS and CDR2 as FNYEAQ. The CDR3 spans 14 residues. In nucleotides, the CDR3 is TGTGCCAGCAGCCCGGAGGACGAATTCTACGAGCAGTACTTC. This encodes CASSPEDEFYEQYF.

J is TRBJ2-7 and V is TRBV4-3; TRBD2 matches at 7 bases. The CDR3 sequence is 16 residues long. J lost 0 bases, V lost 0 bases, and 5 bases had no gene match. Germline loops: CDR1 LGHNA, CDR2 YSLEER. CDR3: CASSQDRGESSYEQYF. CDR3 in DNA: TGCGCCAGCAGCCAAGATCGGGGGGAGAGCTCCTACGAGCAGTACTTC.

J is TRBJ1-5 and V is TRBV13; no firm D call. Germline V gene data show CDR1 as PRHDT and CDR2 as FYEKMQ (reference sequence). CDR3 length: 16 amino acids. Trimming removed 0 bases at V and 4 bases at J, with 13 bases between. The CDR3 is CASSLGGWVGNQPQHF. The CDR3 DNA reads as TGTGCCAGCAGCTTAGGGGGCTGGGTTGGGAATCAGCCCCAGCATTTT.

This clone was observed a few times. DNA of the CDR3: TGCAGCGTTGATTCAGGGGACGGAAACATTCAGTACTTC. Its protein is CSVDSGDGNIQYF. V gene TRBV29-1 combines with J gene TRBJ2-4; D perhaps matches TRBD1 (6 bases). The germline gives CDR1 SQVTM, CDR2 ANQGSEA. V gave up 3 bases and J gave up 6 bases, with 12 bases separating them. CDR3 size: 13 residues. The entire variable domain, with the rest obtained from reference TRBV29-1 and TRBJ2-4, is as follows: SAVISQKPSRDICQRGTSLTIQCQVDSQVTMMFWYRQQPGQSLTLIATANQGSEATYESGFVIDKFPISRPNLTFSTLTVSNMSPEDSSIYLCSVDSGDGNIQYFGAGTRLSVL.

This chain connects TRBV7-9 to TRBJ2-7; D ambiguous. Between the trimmed V and J ends, which lost 2 bases and 3 bases, there was a span of 8 bases. Germline CDR1 and CDR2: SEHNR and FQNEAQ (reference sequence). This CDR3 contains 13 residues. This CDR3 is CASSLSGNYEQYF. In DNA, the CDR3 is TGTGCCAGCAGCTTATCGGGTAACTACGAGCAGTACTTC.

The rearrangement links TRBV6-5 to TRBJ1-5, with D unresolved. Trimming removed 6 bases from V and 2 bases from J, with 11 bases in between. Germline CDR1 reads MNHEY; CDR2 reads SVGAGI. CDR3 length: 14 residues. The CDR3 coding sequence is TGTGCCAGCAGCCCTTTCGGGGGCAATCAGCCCCAGCATTTT. Amino acid sequence: CASSPFGGNQPQHF.

J is TRBJ2-7 and V is TRBV7-9; TRBD1 matches at 8 bases. CDR1 and CDR2 from the germline V gene are SEHNR and FQNEAQ (reference sequence). V lost 3 bases, J lost 1 base, and 11 bases stayed unmatched. The CDR3 is 17 residues long. The CDR3 DNA reads TGTGCCAGCAGCTTTTCTCTAGGACAGGGAGGATCCTACGAGCAGTACTTC. Its translation is CASSFSLGQGGSYEQYF.

This clone is categorized as medium-sized (0.01 to 0.1%). The V gene is TRBV27, the J gene TRBJ2-7; D possibly corresponds to TRBD1 (5 bases). Germline assignment: CDR1 MNHEY and CDR2 SMNVEV (reference sequence). V lost 0 bases to trimming and J lost 3 bases, with 12 bases between them. The CDR3 runs 15 residues. CDR3 in DNA: TGTGCCAGCAGTTTATCCCCCGACAGATTCTACGAGCAGTACTTC. Amino acids: CASSLSPDRFYEQYF.

The chain joins TRBV6-6 to TRBJ1-1; D not certain. V dropped 3 bases and J dropped 4 bases, with 6 bases sitting between them. Per the germline V gene, CDR1 is MNHNY and CDR2 is SVGAGI (reference sequence). The CDR3 loop spans 12 amino acids. CDR3 bases: TGTGCCAGCAGTTATCACGGCACTGAAGCTTTCTTT. Encoded protein: CASSYHGTEAFF.

The gene calls are TRBV7-9 and TRBJ2-3, with no clear D. V was cut by 3 bases and J by 2 bases, with 12 bases left in between. This CDR3 has 15 amino acids. Germline CDR1 and CDR2: SEHNR and FQNEAQ (reference sequence). In nucleotides, the CDR3 is TGTGCCAGCAGCTTTGACATACTCACCACAGATACGCAGTATTTT. Translating gives CASSFDILTTDTQYF.

The CDR3 nucleotides are TGTGCCAGCAGCGTAGGGGGCGGCCCCCTCACCGGGGAGCTGTTTTTT. Translation gives CASSVGGGPLTGELFF. V and J are TRBV9 and TRBJ2-2, with D possibly matching TRBD1 (5 bases). The length of the CDR3 is 16 residues. CDR1 and CDR2 from the germline V gene are SGDLS and YYNGEE. The V and J ends lost 0 bases and 4 bases respectively, with 13 bases between them. The full variable domain, completed using reference TRBV9 and TRBJ2-2, is DSGVTQTPKHLITATGQRVTLRCSPRSGDLSVYWYQQSLDQGLQFLIQYYNGEERAKGNILERFSAQQFPDLHSELNLSSLELGDSALYFCASSVGGGPLTGELFFGEGSRLTVL.

The chain recombines TRBV7-9 with TRBJ1-1, with D perhaps TRBD1 (5 bases). The CDR3 totals 13 residues. CDR1 and CDR2 from the germline V gene are SEHNR and FQNEAQ (reference sequence). V shed 5 bases and J shed 6 bases, with 13 bases lying between them. The chain's CDR3 is CASSSDSYAEAFF. The CDR3 nucleotides are TGTGCCAGCAGCAGCGACAGCTACGCTGAAGCTTTCTTT.

The CDR3 is CASEASNNSPLHF. The CDR3, as DNA: TGTGCCAGCGAGGCGTCGAATAATTCACCCCTCCACTTT. The chain uses TRBV7-9 and TRBJ1-6; D not certain. Germline assignment: CDR1 SEHNR and CDR2 FQNEAQ (reference sequence). The CDR3 totals 13 residues. With 8 bases removed from V and 5 bases from J, the gap between germline ends came to 10 bases.

This clone was seen only a few times. This chain connects TRBV11-3 to TRBJ1-1, with 8 bases that match TRBD1. Germline V gene data show CDR1 as SGHNT and CDR2 as YENEEA. This CDR3 spans 19 amino acids. Trimming cost V 2 bases and J 0 bases; bases outside gene matches: 14. In DNA, the CDR3 is TGTGCCAGCAGCTTACTTCCGGCCGGGACAGGCCTAATGAACACTGAAGCTTTCTTT. Encoded protein: CASSLLPAGTGLMNTEAFF. Based on the CDR3 plus reference TRBV11-3 and TRBJ1-1, the full variable domain is EAGVVQSPRYKIIEKKQPVAFWCNPISGHNTLYWYLQNLGQGPELLIRYENEEAVDDSQLPKDRFSAERLKGVDSTLKIQPAELGDSAVYLCASSLLPAGTGLMNTEAFFGQGTRLTVV.

This clone is medium-sized. This sequence joins TRBV27 and TRBJ2-1, with 11 bases fitting TRBD2. The V gene's germline CDR1 is MNHEY and CDR2 SMNVEV (reference sequence). J was trimmed by 3 bases and V by 5 bases; bases with no gene match: 3. This CDR3 has 15 amino acids. CDR3 bases: TGTGCCAGCAGTCGAGGGACTAGCGGCTACAATGAGCAGTTCTTC. Its protein is CASSRGTSGYNEQFF.

This clone was seen only once. The CDR3 region has the DNA TGTGCCAGCAGCCGGGAAGCTGGGACAGTTGAAGCTTTCTTT. It yields the protein CASSREAGTVEAFF. The chain uses TRBV7-9 and TRBJ1-1, with 7 positions matching TRBD1. The CDR3 spans 14 residues. Germline assignment: CDR1 SEHNR and CDR2 FQNEAQ (reference sequence). Unmatched junction bases numbered 10, after V lost 5 bases and J lost 7 bases.

The CDR3 protein is CASSLTGNLDSPLHF. Here the CDR3 DNA reads TGTGCCAGCAGCTTAACAGGGAATCTTGATTCACCCCTCCACTTT. This chain links TRBV11-3 with TRBJ1-6, with TRBD1 as a possible D gene (6 bases). Deletions cut 2 bases from V and 8 bases from J, with 13 bases between. The CDR3 has 15 residues. Germline values: CDR1 SGHNT, CDR2 YENEEA.

This clone was found a few times. The chain employs TRBV7-9 and TRBJ1-1; TRBD1 is a possible D gene (6 bases). The V gene lost 8 bases and the J gene lost 4 bases, with 23 bases spanning the gap. The germline CDR1 and CDR2 sequences are SEHNR and FQNEAQ (reference sequence). The CDR3 extends over 16 amino acids. This CDR3 is CASALGGRGIFTEAFF. In DNA form, the CDR3 reads TGTGCCAGCGCCCTAGGGGGGAGGGGGATCTTCACTGAAGCTTTCTTT. The whole variable domain, filled in from reference TRBV7-9 and TRBJ1-1, reads DTGVSQNPRHKITKRGQNVTFRCDPISEHNRLYWYRQTLGQGPEFLTYFQNEAQLEKSRLLSDRFSAERPKGSFSTLEIQRTEQGDSAMYLCASALGGRGIFTEAFFGQGTRLTVV.